This TCR beta chain came from a study of shared clonotypes between healthy human individuals. The study ran the assay at deep level. Across several immunoSEQ plates, the genomic DNA of each subset was split evenly. Produced via immunoSEQ multiplex PCR; TCRdb's table is partial and in-frame only. This table has about 2.1 million clones, over 85% appearing once. V gave up 0 bases and J gave up 8 bases, with 18 bases separating them. The CDR3 is 16 residues long. From germline, CDR1 is SGDLS and CDR2 YYNGEE. Naive CD8 cells, CD45RO-negative and positively selected for CCR7, excluded terminally differentiated effector memory CD45RA+ cells.

The chain uses TRBV9 and TRBJ2-1; D possibly corresponds to TRBD2 (5 bases). Sequencing input: naive CD8+ T cells from PBMCs. This sequence originates from a man between 18 and 35 years old in good health. Some clones in this sample may be carry-over from other donors' samples. The DNA of the CDR3 is TGTGCCAGCAGCGTAGCGTTCGGACTTGGGGTCGATGAGCAGTTCTTC. Translation gives CASSVAFGLGVDEQFF.